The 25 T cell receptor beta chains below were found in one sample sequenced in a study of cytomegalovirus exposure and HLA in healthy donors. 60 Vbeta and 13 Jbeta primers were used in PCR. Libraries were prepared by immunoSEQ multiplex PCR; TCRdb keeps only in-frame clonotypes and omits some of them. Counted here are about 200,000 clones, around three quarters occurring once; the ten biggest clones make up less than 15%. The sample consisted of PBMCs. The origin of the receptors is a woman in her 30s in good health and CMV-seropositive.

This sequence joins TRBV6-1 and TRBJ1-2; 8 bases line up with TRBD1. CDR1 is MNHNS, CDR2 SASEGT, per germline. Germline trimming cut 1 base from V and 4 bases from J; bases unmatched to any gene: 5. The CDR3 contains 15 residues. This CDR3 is CASSEEAGQAYGYTF. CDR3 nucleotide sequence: TGTGCCAGCAGTGAAGAGGCGGGACAGGCCTATGGCTACACCTTC.

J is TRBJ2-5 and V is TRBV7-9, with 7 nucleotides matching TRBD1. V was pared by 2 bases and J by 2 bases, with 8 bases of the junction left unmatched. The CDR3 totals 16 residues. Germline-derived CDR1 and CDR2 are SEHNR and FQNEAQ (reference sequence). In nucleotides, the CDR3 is TGTGCCAGCAGCTTACCCAGGGGGATGAATCAAGAGACCCAGTACTTC. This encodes CASSLPRGMNQETQYF.

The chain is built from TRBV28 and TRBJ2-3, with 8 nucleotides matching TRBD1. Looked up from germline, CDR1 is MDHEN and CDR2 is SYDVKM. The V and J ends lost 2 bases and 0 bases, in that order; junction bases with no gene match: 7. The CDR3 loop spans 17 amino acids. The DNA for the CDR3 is TGTGCCAGCAGTTTAAGGGGCGGACAGGGAAGCACAGATACGCAGTATTTT. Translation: CASSLRGGQGSTDTQYF.

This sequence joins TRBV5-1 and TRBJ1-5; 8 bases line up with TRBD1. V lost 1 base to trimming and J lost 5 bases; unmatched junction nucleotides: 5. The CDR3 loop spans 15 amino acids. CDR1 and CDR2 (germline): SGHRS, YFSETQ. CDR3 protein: CASSLRTGQDQPQHF. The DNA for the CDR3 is TGCGCCAGCAGCTTGAGGACAGGGCAGGATCAGCCCCAGCATTTT.

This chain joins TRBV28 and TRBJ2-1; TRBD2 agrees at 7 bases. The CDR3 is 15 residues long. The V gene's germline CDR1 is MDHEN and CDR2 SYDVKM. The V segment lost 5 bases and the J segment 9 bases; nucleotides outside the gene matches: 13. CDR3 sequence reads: CASSRGTYGRTEQFF. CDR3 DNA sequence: TGTGCCAGCAGTCGGGGGACTTACGGGAGGACTGAGCAGTTCTTC.

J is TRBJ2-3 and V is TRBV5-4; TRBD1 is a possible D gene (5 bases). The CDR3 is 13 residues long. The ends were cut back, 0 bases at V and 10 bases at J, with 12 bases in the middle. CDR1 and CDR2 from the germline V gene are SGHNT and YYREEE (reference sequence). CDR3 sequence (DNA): TGTGCCAGCAGCTTGGAGGGGTTAGGCGCGCAGTATTTT. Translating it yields CASSLEGLGAQYF.

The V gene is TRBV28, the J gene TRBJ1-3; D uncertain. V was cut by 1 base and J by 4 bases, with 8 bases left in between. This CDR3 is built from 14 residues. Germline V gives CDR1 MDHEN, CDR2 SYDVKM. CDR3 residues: CASSLYSRGNTIYF. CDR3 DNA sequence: TGTGCCAGCAGTTTATATTCCCGGGGAAACACCATATATTTT. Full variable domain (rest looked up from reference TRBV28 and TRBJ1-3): DVKVTQSSRYLVKRTGEKVFLECVQDMDHENMFWYRQDPGLGLRLIYFSYDVKMKEKGDIPEGYSVSREKKERFSLILESASTNQTSMYLCASSLYSRGNTIYFGEGSWLTVV.

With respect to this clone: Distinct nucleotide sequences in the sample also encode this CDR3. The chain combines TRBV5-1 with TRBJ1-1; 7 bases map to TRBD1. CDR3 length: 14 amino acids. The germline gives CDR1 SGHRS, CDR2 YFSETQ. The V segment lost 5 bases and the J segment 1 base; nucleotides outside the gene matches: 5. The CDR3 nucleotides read TGCGCCAGCAGACCGGACAGGAGGAACACTGAAGCTTTCTTT. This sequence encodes CASRPDRRNTEAFF. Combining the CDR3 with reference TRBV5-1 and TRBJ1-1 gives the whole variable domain KAGVTQTPRYLIKTRGQQVTLSCSPISGHRSVSWYQQTPGQGLQFLFEYFSETQRNKGNFPGRFSGRQFSNSRSEMNVSTLELGDSALYLCASRPDRRNTEAFFGQGTRLTVV.

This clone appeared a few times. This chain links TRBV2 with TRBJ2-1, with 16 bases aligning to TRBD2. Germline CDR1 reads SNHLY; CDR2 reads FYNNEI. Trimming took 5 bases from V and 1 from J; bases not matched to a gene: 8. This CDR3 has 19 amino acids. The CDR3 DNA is TGTGCCAGCAGTACCCCTGGGACTAGCGGGGGGGCATCCTACAATGAGCAGTTCTTC. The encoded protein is CASSTPGTSGGASYNEQFF.

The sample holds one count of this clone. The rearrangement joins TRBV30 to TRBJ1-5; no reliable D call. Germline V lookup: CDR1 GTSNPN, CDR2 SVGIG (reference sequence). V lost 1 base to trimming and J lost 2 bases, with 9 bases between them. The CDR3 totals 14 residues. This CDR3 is CAWSGGGRNQPQHF. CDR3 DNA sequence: TGTGCCTGGAGTGGCGGAGGGCGCAATCAGCCCCAGCATTTT.

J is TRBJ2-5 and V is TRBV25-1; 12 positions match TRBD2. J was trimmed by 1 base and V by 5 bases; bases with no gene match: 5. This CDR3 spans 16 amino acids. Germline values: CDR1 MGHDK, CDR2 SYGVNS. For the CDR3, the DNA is TGTGCCAGCAGTAACGGACTAGCGGGGCCCCAAGAGACCCAGTACTTC. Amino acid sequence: CASSNGLAGPQETQYF.

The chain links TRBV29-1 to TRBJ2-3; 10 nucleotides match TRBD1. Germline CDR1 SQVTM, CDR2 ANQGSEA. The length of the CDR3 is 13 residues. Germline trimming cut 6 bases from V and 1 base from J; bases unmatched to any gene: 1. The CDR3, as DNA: TGCAGCGTCGGGACAGGGGGCACAGATACGCAGTATTTT. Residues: CSVGTGGTDTQYF.

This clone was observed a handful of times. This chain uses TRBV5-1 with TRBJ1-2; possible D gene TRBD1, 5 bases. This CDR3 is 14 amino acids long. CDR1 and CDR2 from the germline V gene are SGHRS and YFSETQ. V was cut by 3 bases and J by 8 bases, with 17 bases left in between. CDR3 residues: CASSSGQPFRGYTF. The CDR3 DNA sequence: TGCGCCAGCAGCTCTGGACAACCCTTTCGGGGCTACACCTTC.

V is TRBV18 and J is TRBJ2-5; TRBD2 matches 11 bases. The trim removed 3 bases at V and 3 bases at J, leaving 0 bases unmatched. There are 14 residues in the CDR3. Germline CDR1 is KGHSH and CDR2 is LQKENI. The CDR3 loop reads CASSPTSGKETQYF. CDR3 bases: TGTGCCAGCTCACCGACTAGCGGGAAAGAGACCCAGTACTTC.

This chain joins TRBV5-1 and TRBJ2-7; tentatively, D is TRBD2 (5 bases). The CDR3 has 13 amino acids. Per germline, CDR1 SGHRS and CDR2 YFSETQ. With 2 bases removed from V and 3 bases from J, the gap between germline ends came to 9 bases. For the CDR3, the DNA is TGCGCCAGCAGCTTTGTCGGGATCTACGAGCAGTACTTC. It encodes CASSFVGIYEQYF.

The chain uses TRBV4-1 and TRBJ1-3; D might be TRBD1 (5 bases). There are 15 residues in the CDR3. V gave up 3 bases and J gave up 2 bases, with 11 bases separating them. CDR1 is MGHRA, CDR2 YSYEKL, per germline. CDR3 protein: CASSQTVVTGNTIYF. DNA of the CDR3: TGCGCCAGCAGCCAGACAGTTGTAACTGGAAACACCATATATTTT.

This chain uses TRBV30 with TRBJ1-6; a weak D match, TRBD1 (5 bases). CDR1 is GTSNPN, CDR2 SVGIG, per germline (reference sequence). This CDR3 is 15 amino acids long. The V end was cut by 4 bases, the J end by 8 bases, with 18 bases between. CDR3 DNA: TGTGCCTGGACGCTGATGCTGGGGGGTGATTCACCCCTCCACTTT. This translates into CAWTLMLGGDSPLHF.

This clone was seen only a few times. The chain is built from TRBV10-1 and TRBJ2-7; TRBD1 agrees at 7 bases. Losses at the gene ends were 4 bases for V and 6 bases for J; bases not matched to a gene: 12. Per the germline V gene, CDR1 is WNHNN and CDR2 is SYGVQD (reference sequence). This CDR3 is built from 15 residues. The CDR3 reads CASSVAGGSPLEQYF. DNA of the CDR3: TGCGCCAGCAGTGTGGCAGGGGGATCCCCTCTCGAGCAGTACTTC.

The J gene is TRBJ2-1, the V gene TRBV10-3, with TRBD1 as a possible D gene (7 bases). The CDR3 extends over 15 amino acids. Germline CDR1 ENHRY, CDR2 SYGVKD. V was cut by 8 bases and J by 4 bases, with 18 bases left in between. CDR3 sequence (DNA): TGTGCCATCGCCTGGGGGCAGGGGGGTTACAATGAGCAGTTCTTC. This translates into CAIAWGQGGYNEQFF.

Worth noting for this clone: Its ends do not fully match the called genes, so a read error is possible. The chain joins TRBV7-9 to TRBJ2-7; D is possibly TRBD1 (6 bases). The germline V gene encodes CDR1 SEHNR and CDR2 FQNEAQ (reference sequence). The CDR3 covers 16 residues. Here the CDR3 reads CSSSKTDSPFPYEQYF. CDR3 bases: TGTTCCAGCAGCAAAACGGACAGCCCTTTCCCCTACGAGCAGTACTTC.

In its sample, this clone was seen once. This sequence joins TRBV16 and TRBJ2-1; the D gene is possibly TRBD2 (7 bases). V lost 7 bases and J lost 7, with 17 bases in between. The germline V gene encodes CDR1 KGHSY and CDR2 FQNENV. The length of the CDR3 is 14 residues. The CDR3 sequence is CASTPDRGANEQFF. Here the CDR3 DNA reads TGTGCCAGCACCCCCGACCGGGGGGCTAATGAGCAGTTCTTC.

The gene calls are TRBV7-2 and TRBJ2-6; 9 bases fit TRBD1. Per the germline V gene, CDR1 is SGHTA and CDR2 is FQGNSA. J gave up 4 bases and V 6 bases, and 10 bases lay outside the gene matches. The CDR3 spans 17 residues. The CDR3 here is CASRLTGGASGANVLTF. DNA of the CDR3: TGTGCCAGCAGGCTAACAGGGGGCGCGTCCGGGGCCAACGTCCTGACTTTC.

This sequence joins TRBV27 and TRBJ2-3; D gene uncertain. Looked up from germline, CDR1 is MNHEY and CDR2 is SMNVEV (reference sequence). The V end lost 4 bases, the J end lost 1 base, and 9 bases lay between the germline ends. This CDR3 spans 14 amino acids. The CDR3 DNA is TGTGCCAGCAGTTCCTTCGGAGGCACAGATACGCAGTATTTT. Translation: CASSSFGGTDTQYF.

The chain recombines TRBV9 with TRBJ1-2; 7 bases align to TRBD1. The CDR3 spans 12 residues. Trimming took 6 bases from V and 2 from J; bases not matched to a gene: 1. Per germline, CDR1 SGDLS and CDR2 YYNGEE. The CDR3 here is CASKGGNYGYTF. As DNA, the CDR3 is TGTGCCAGCAAAGGGGGCAACTATGGCTACACCTTC.

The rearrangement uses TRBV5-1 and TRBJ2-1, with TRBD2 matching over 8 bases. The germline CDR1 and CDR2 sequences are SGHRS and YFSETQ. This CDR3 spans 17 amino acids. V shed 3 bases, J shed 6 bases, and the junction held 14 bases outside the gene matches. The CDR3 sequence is CASSSAPGLGASNEQFF. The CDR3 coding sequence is TGCGCCAGCAGCTCAGCACCGGGACTAGGAGCAAGCAATGAGCAGTTCTTC. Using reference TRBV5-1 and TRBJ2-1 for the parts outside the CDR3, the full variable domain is KAGVTQTPRYLIKTRGQQVTLSCSPISGHRSVSWYQQTPGQGLQFLFEYFSETQRNKGNFPGRFSGRQFSNSRSEMNVSTLELGDSALYLCASSSAPGLGASNEQFFGPGTRLTVL.